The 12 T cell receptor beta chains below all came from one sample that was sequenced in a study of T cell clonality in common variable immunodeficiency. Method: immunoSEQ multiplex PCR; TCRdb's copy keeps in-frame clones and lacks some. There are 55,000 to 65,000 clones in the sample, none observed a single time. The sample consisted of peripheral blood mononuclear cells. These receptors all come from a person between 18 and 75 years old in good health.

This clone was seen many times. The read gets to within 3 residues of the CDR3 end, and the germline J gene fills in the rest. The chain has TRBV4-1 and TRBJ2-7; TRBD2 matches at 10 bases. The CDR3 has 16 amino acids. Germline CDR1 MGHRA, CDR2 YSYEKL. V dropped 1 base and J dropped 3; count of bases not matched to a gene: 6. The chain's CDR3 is CASSQVAGGEVYEQYF. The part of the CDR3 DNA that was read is TGCGCCAGCAGCCAAGTAGCGGGGGGCGAAGTCTACGAG.

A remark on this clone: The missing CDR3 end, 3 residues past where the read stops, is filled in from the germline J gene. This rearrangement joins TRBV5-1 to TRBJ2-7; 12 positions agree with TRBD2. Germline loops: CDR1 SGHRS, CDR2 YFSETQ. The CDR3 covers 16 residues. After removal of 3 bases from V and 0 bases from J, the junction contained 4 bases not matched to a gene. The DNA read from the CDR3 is TGCGCCAGCAGCTCACTAGCGGGAGGTACCTCCTACGAG. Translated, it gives CASSSLAGGTSYE. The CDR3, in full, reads CASSSLAGGTSYEQYF.

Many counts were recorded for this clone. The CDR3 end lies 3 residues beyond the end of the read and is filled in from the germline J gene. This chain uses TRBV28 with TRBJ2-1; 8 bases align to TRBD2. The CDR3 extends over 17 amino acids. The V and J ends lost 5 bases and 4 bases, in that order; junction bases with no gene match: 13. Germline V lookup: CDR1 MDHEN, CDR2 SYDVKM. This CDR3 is CASSPLDIAGPYNEQFF. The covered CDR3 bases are TGTGCCAGCAGTCCCCTGGACATAGCGGGACCATACAATGAG.

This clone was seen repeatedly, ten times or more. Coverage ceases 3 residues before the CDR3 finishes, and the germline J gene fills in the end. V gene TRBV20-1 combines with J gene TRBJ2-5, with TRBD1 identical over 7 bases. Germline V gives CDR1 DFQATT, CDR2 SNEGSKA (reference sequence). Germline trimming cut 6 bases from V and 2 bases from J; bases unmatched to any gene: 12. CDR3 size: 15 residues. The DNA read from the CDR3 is TGCAGTGCCCCTTCCCATTTGACAGGGCAAGAGACC. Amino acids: CSAPSHLTGQET. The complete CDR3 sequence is CSAPSHLTGQETQYF.

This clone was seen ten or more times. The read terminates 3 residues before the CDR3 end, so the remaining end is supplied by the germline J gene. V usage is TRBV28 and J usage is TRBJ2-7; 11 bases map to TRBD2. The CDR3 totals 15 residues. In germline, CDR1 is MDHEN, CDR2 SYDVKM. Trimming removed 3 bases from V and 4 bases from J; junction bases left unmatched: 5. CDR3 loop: CASSFSGRAAYEQYF. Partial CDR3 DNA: TGTGCCAGCAGTTTTAGCGGGAGGGCCGCGTACGAG.

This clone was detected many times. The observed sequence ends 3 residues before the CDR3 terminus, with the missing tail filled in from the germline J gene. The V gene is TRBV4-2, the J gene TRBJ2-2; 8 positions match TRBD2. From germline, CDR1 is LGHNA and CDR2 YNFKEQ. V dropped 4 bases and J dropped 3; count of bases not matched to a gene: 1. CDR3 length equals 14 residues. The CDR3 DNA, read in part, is TGTGCCAGCAGCCCAGCGGGAGACACCGGGGAG. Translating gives CASSPAGDTGE. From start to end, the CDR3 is CASSPAGDTGELFF.

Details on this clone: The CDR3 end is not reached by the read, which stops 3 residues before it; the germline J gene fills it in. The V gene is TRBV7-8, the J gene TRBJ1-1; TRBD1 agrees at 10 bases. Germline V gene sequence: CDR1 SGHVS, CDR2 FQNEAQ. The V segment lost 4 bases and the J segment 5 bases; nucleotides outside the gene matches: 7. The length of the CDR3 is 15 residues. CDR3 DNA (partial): TGTGCCAGCAGCTCCGAATGGACAGGGGGGACTGAA. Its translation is CASSSEWTGGTE. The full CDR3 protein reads CASSSEWTGGTEAFF.

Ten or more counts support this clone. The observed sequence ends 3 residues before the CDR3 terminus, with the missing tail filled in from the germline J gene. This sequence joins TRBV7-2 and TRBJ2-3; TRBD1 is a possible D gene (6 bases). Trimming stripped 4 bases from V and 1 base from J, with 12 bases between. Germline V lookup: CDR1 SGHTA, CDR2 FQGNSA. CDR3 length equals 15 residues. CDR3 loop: CASSSLAGGTDTQYF. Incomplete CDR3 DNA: TGTGCCAGCAGCTCCCTGGCAGGGGGCACAGATACG. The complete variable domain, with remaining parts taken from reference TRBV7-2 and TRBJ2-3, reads GAGVSQSPSNKVTEKGKDVELRCDPISGHTALYWYRQSLGQGLEFLIYFQGNSAPDKSGLPSDRFSAERTGGSVSTLTIQRTQQEDSAVYLCASSSLAGGTDTQYFGPGTRLTVL.

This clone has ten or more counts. CDR3 sequence: CASSVDGGDYNEQFF. The part of the CDR3 DNA that was read is TGTGCCAGCAGCGTAGACGGCGGGGACTACAATGAG. The chain recombines TRBV9 with TRBJ2-1; D may be TRBD2 (6 bases). Read coverage stops 3 residues before the CDR3 terminus; the germline J gene supplies the remainder. The V gene lost 0 bases and the J gene lost 3 bases, with 10 bases spanning the gap. In germline, CDR1 is SGDLS, CDR2 YYNGEE. The CDR3 runs to 15 residues.

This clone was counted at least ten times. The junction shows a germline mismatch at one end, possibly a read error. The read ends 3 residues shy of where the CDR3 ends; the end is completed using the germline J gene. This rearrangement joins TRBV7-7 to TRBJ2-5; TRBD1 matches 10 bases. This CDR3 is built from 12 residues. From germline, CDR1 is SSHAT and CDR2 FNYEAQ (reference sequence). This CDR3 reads CASRDRGETQYF. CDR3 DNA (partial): TGTGCTAGCAGGGACAGGGGAGAGACC.

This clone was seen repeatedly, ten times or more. The CDR3 sequence: CASSLRDRASYEQYF. CDR3 DNA, as far as it was read: TGCGCCAGCAGCTTGCGGGACAGGGCCTCCTACGAG. The V and J genes are TRBV5-1 and TRBJ2-7; TRBD1 matches 9 bases. The read gets to within 3 residues of the CDR3 end, and the germline J gene fills in the rest. After removal of 1 base from V and 0 bases from J, the junction contained 2 bases not matched to a gene. The CDR3 covers 15 residues. Germline V gives CDR1 SGHRS, CDR2 YFSETQ.

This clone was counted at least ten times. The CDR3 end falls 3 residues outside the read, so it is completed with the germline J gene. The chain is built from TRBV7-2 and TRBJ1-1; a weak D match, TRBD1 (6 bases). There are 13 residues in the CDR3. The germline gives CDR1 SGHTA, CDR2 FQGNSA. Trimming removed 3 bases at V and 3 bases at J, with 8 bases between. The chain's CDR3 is CASSFGQHTEAFF. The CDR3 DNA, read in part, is TGTGCCAGCAGCTTCGGACAGCACACTGAA.